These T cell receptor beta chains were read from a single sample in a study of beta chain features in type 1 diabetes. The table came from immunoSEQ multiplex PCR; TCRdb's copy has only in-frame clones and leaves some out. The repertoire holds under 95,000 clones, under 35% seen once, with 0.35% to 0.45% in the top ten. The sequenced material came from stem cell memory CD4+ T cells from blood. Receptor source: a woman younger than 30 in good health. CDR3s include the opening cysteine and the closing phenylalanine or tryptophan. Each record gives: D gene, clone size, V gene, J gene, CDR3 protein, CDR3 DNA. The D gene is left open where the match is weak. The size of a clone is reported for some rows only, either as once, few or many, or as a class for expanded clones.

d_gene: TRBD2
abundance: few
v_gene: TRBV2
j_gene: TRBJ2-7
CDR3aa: CASSRTSGAYEQYF
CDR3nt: TGTGCCAGCAGTCGGACTAGCGGAGCCTACGAGCAGTACTTC

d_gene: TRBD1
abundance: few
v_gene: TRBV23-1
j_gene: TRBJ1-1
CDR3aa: CASSHRDRGGTEAFF
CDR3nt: TGCGCCAGCAGTCATCGTGACAGGGGGGGCACTGAAGCTTTCTTT

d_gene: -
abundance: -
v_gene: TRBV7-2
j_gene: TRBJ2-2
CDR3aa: CASSLGRGTGELFF
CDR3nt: TGTGCCAGCAGCTTAGGGCGGGGCACCGGGGAGCTGTTTTTT

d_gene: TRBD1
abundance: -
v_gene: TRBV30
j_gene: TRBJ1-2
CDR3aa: CAWSGGQVIDGYTF
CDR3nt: TGTGCCTGGAGTGGAGGACAGGTGATTGATGGCTACACCTTC

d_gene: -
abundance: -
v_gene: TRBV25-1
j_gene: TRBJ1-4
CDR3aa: CASSEPRGNEKLFF
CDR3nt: TGTGCCAGCAGTGAACCCAGGGGTAATGAAAAACTGTTTTTT

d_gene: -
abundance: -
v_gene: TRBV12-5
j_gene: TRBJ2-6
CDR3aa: CASGLVGEGANVLTF
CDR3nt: TGTGCTAGTGGTTTGGTCGGTGAGGGGGCCAACGTCCTGACTTTC

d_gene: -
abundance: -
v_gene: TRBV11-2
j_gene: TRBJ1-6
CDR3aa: CASSNAGGAYNSPLHF
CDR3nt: TGTGCCAGCTCGAACGCGGGGGGCGCTTATAATTCACCCCTCCACTTT

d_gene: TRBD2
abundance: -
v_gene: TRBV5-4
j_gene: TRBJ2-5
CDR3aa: CASSQGRTSGRWLGETQYF
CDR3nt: TGTGCCAGCAGCCAGGGGCGGACTAGCGGGAGGTGGTTGGGAGAGACCCAGTACTTC

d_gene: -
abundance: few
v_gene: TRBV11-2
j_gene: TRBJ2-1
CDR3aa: CASSQTSLDEQFF
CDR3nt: TGTGCCAGCAGCCAAACTAGCTTGGATGAGCAGTTCTTC

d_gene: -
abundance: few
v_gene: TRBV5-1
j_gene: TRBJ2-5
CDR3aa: CASRRDGNRETQYF
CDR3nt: TGCGCCAGCAGGCGGGACGGGAATAGGGAGACCCAGTACTTC